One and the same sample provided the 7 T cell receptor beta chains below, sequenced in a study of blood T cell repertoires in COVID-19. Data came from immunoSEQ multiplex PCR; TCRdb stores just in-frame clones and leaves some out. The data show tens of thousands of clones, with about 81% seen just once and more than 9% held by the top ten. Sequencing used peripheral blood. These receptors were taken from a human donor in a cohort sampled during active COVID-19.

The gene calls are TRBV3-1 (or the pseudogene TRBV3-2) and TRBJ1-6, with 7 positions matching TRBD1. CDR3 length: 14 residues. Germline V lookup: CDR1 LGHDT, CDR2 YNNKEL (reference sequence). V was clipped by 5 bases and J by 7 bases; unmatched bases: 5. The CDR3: CASSETGRNSPLHF. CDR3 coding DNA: TGTGCCAGCAGCGAGACAGGGAGGAATTCACCCCTCCACTTT.

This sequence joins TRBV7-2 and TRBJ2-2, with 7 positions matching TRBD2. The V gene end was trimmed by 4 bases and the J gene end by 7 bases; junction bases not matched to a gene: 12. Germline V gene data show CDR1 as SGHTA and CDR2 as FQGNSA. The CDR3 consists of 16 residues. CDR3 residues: CASSYLTSARGGELFF. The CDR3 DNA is TGTGCCAGCAGCTACCTCACTAGCGCGAGGGGCGGGGAGCTGTTTTTT.

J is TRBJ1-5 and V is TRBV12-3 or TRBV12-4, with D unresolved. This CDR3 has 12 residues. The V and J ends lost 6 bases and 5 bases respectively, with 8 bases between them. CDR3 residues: CASRAMDQPQHF. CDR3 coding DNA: TGTGCCAGCAGGGCCATGGATCAGCCCCAGCATTTT.

This CDR3 reads CATSDLKLGGETGNTIYF. In DNA form, the CDR3 reads TGTGCCACCAGTGATCTCAAACTGGGTGGGGAGACTGGAAACACCATATATTTT. The V and J genes are TRBV24-1 and TRBJ1-3; D remains unclear. The CDR3 is 18 amino acids. Trimming took 3 bases from V and 2 from J, leaving 19 bases between them. Germline V gene data show CDR1 as KGHDR and CDR2 as SFDVKD.

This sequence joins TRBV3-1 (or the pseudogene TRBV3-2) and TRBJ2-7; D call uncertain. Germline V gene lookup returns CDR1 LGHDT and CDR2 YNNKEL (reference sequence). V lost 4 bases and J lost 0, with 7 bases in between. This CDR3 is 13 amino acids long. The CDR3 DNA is TGTGCCAGCAGCCGCATCAGCTCCTACGAGCAGTACTTC. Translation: CASSRISSYEQYF.

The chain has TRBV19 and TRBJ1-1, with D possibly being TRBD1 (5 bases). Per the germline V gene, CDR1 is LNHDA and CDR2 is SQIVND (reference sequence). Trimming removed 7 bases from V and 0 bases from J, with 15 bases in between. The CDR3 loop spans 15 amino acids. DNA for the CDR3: TGTGCCAGTACCCCCAATACAGGAATGAACACTGAAGCTTTCTTT. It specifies CASTPNTGMNTEAFF.

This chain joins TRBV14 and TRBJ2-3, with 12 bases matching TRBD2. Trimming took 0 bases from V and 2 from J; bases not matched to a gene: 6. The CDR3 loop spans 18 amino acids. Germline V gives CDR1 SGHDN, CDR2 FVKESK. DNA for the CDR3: TGTGCCAGCAGCCAAGAACTAGCGGGAGGCACTAACACAGATACGCAGTATTTT. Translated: CASSQELAGGTNTDTQYF.